This TCR beta chain was captured by sequencing in a study of shared clonotypes between healthy human individuals. Comment on this clone: The antigen is unknown.

Donors were healthy HIV-negative adults without recently reported acute infections or vaccinations. Study-level points and caveats: Sequencing depth was a factor that was expected to affect clonotype sharing among donors. Represented genetic and exposure-history diversity was restricted by having few donors.

CDR3 length: 15 amino acids. V dropped 7 bases and J dropped 4; count of bases not matched to a gene: 9. Germline V gene lookup returns CDR1 MNHNY and CDR2 SVGAGI (reference sequence). The repertoire was sequenced with immunoSEQ multiplex PCR; TCRdb's copy has only in-frame clones and lacks some. The sample lists roughly 2.2 million clones, 92% seen once, with 0.37% in the top ten. The chain combines TRBV6-6 with TRBJ2-1; TRBD2 matches at 8 bases. Sequenced: naive CD4+ T cells from PBMCs. Subset of the sample: CD45RA+ positively selected. The clonotype was recovered from a man between 18 and 29 years old in good health. Some clones in this sample may be carry-over from other donors' samples. DNA for the CDR3: TGTGCCAGCACCCTCGCGGGGGGCACTTACAATGAGCAGTTCTTC. This codes for CASTLAGGTYNEQFF.